The rows below give T cell receptor beta chains drawn from one sample of a study of blood T cell repertoires in COVID-19. Assay: immunoSEQ multiplex PCR; the TCRdb copy retains only in-frame clones and omits some. The repertoire holds 250,000 to 300,000 clones, with just under 90% as singletons. The sequenced sample consisted of PBMCs or T cells enriched from blood (not recorded which). The receptors were gathered from a woman between 55 and 75 years old who had recovered from COVID-19. The CDR3 runs from the conserved cysteine through the conserved F or W. D genes are given only for firm matches. Expanded clones are given a class, and other clones once, few, many or no size at all.

J gene,D gene,V gene,clone size,CDR3 DNA,CDR3 protein
TRBJ1-2,TRBD1,TRBV5-1,.,TGCGCCAGCAGCTTAAGGGACAGCGCTAACTATGGCTACACCTTC,CASSLRDSANYGYTF
TRBJ2-3,TRBD1,TRBV24-1,.,TGTGCCACCAGTGACCCGACAGGGGGTATTAAGAATACGCAGTATTTT,CATSDPTGGIKNTQYF
TRBJ2-2,TRBD1,TRBV11-3,.,TGTGCCAGCAGCTCTTGGGACAGAGAAGACACCGGGGAGCTGTTTTTT,CASSSWDREDTGELFF
TRBJ1-1,TRBD1,TRBV7-9,.,TGTGCCAGCAGCCCGACAGGGGGCGTCTCTGAAGCTTTCTTT,CASSPTGGVSEAFF
TRBJ2-3,TRBD2,TRBV11-2,.,TGTGCCAGCAGCTTTACCCCTAGCGGGACGAGCACAGATACGCAGTATTTT,CASSFTPSGTSTDTQYF
TRBJ1-1,.,TRBV30,.,TGTGCCTGGGTAATCACAGGGACCACTGAAGCTTTCTTT,CAWVITGTTEAFF
TRBJ2-6,.,TRBV24-1,.,TGTGCCACCAGTGACCCCAGGGGCTCTGGGGCCAACGTCCTGACTTTC,CATSDPRGSGANVLTF
TRBJ1-4,TRBD1,TRBV2,.,TGTGCCAGCATCCCTGACAGGGGTAATGAAAAACTGTTTTTT,CASIPDRGNEKLFF
TRBJ2-5,TRBD2,TRBV5-1,.,TGCGCCACCTCAACCCGACTAGCGGAAGAGACCCAGTACTTC,CATSTRLAEETQYF
TRBJ1-4,TRBD1,TRBV7-6,once,TGTGCCAGCAGCCGCCGGGACAGGGAATCTGAAAAACTGTTTTTT,CASSRRDRESEKLFF
TRBJ2-5,TRBD2,TRBV11-2,.,TGTGCCAGCAGCTTAGATATGCTAGCGGGGGGTCAAGAGACCCAGTACTTC,CASSLDMLAGGQETQYF
TRBJ1-4,TRBD1,TRBV30,.,TGTGCCTGGAAGCGGTGGGCAGGGGGCCTCTTAAATGAAAAACTGTTTTTT,CAWKRWAGGLLNEKLFF
TRBJ2-7,TRBD2,TRBV13,.,TGTGCCAGCAGCTTAGGACTAGCGGGGGCCTCCTACGAGCAGTACTTC,CASSLGLAGASYEQYF
TRBJ1-5,TRBD1,TRBV28,.,TGTGCCAGCAGTTTTGGGACAGGAAAGCAGCCCCAGCATTTT,CASSFGTGKQPQHF
TRBJ1-3,.,TRBV15,.,TGTGCCACCAGCAGAGACCGAGGGCAGGACCGCTCTGGAAACACCATATATTTT,CATSRDRGQDRSGNTIYF
TRBJ1-3,.,TRBV11-2,few,TGTGCCAGCAGTTACAGCGGGGAGGTCACCGGAAACACCATATATTTT,CASSYSGEVTGNTIYF
TRBJ2-5,.,TRBV2,few,TGTGCCAGCAGCGGGAGAGGGGAGACCCAGTACTTC,CASSGRGETQYF
TRBJ2-7,TRBD2,TRBV3-1/TRBV3-2,.,TGTGCCAGCAGCCAAGATAGCGGGGGGGCCTGGTACGAGCAGTACTTC,CASSQDSGGAWYEQYF
TRBJ1-1,.,TRBV19,.,TGTGCCAGTAGTATTGGTCAGGGTTACACTGAAGCTTTCTTT,CASSIGQGYTEAFF
TRBJ1-1,.,TRBV6-5,few,TGTGCCAGCAAAAGTGGGGCATTTGAAGCTTTCTTT,CASKSGAFEAFF
TRBJ2-5,.,TRBV5-1,.,TGCGCCAGCAGCTCATTTGGCGGAGAAGAGACCCAGTACTTC,CASSSFGGEETQYF
TRBJ1-5,.,TRBV5-1,.,TGCGCCAGCAGCTTGGGGGGCTTAAATCAGCCCCAGCATTTT,CASSLGGLNQPQHF
TRBJ2-1,TRBD1,TRBV28,.,TGTGCCAGCAGTTTCAATACAGGGGTAGGGCAGTTCTTC,CASSFNTGVGQFF
TRBJ1-2,.,TRBV9,.,TGTGCCAGCAGCGCGAGCCCACAGGATCTAGTTAGGGGCTACACCTTC,CASSASPQDLVRGYTF
TRBJ2-3,.,TRBV14,.,TGTGCCAGCAGCTCCAGGTTGGGCACAGATACGCAGTATTTT,CASSSRLGTDTQYF
TRBJ2-1,TRBD2,TRBV27,.,TGTGCCAGCAGTATAGGACTAGCGGGGAGGGTTTACAATGAGCAGTTCTTC,CASSIGLAGRVYNEQFF
TRBJ1-6,TRBD1,TRBV5-4,.,TGTGCCAGCAGCGGGGACAGGGGGCGTTCACCCCTCCACTTT,CASSGDRGRSPLHF
TRBJ2-1,.,TRBV9,.,TGTGCCAGCAGCGTAGTTGATCGGAATGAGCAGTTCTTC,CASSVVDRNEQFF
TRBJ1-4,.,TRBV3-1/TRBV3-2,.,TGTGCCAGCAGCCAAGATACACAGGGTAGAAAACTGTTTTTT,CASSQDTQGRKLFF
TRBJ2-1,.,TRBV29-1,.,TGCAGCGTTGATTACTATGAGCAGTTCTTC,CSVDYYEQFF
TRBJ2-7,.,TRBV14,.,TGTGCCAGCAGCCAGCGTCAGCGGGTATCCTACGAGCAGTACTTC,CASSQRQRVSYEQYF
TRBJ2-1,TRBD2,TRBV11-2,.,TGTGCCAGCAGCTTAGCTTTAGCGGGAGTTTTTGAGCAGTTCTTC,CASSLALAGVFEQFF
TRBJ2-7,TRBD2,TRBV6-1,.,TGTGCCAGCAGTGAGAATCTAGCGGGAGGTAGTTACGAGCAGTACTTC,CASSENLAGGSYEQYF
TRBJ1-5,.,TRBV5-1,.,TGCGCCAGCAGCCCGGAGGACAGCAGCAATCAGCCCCAGCATTTT,CASSPEDSSNQPQHF
TRBJ2-7,.,TRBV28,.,TGTGCCAGCAGTTTCGGCAGGGGCTACGAGCAGTACTTC,CASSFGRGYEQYF
TRBJ1-1,TRBD1,TRBV7-3,.,TGTGCCAGCAGCTTCACAGGGGTCACTGAAGCTTTCTTT,CASSFTGVTEAFF
TRBJ2-7,.,TRBV10-3,.,TGTGCCATCAGTCAAGACTTCGAGCAGTACTTC,CAISQDFEQYF
TRBJ2-5,TRBD2,TRBV5-1,.,TGCGCCAGCAGTTACCGGGGGAGCGGGGGGCAAGAGACCCAGTACTTC,CASSYRGSGGQETQYF
TRBJ2-4,.,TRBV9,once,TGTGCCAGCAGCGTAGGGGGCCCTTGGGACATTCAGTACTTC,CASSVGGPWDIQYF
TRBJ2-3,.,TRBV5-1,once,TGCGCCAGCAGAAGACAGGATACGCAGTATTTT,CASRRQDTQYF
TRBJ2-1,TRBD2,TRBV19,.,TGTGCCAGTAGGCGCGCGGGGGGGCCCAATGAGCAGTTCTTC,CASRRAGGPNEQFF
TRBJ1-4,.,TRBV30,.,TGTGCCTGGAGTTTGCAGACTCTTAATGAAAAACTGTTTTTT,CAWSLQTLNEKLFF
TRBJ2-7,TRBD2,TRBV25-1,.,TGTGCCAGCAGTGCCCCCCTCGGGGGGGAGGAACGATCCTACGAGCAGTACTTC,CASSAPLGGEERSYEQYF
TRBJ2-2,.,TRBV7-8,.,TGTGCCAGCAGCTTGATTACCCAGGGTGGCGGGGAGCTGTTTTTT,CASSLITQGGGELFF
TRBJ2-5,.,TRBV5-1,.,TGCGCCAGCAGCACAGCGGGCCGGGAGACCCAGTACTTC,CASSTAGRETQYF
TRBJ2-3,.,TRBV25-1,.,TGTGCCAGCAGTACGCCGAGGGGAGGAGGCACAGATACGCAGTATTTT,CASSTPRGGGTDTQYF
TRBJ2-7,.,TRBV29-1,.,TGCAGCGTTGTCGGGGAAGCCTACGAGCAGTACTTC,CSVVGEAYEQYF
TRBJ1-1,.,TRBV6-2/TRBV6-3,.,TGTGCCAGCAGTTACTCGAACAGGCCCGATGCTTTCTTT,CASSYSNRPDAFF
TRBJ2-6,.,TRBV28,.,TGTGCCAGCAGTGACCACGGGGGAGGGGCCAACGTCCTGACTTTC,CASSDHGGGANVLTF
TRBJ2-7,.,TRBV11-2,.,TGTGCCAGCAGCTTAGGCCTAGTCGGGGGCTACGAGCAGTACTTC,CASSLGLVGGYEQYF
TRBJ1-2,TRBD1,TRBV3-1/TRBV3-2,once,TGTGCCAGCAGCCAACTAGACAGGGGAATCGCTGGCTACACCTTC,CASSQLDRGIAGYTF
TRBJ2-1,.,TRBV7-6,.,TGTGCCAGGGCGGGGTCATACAATGAGCAGTTCTTC,CARAGSYNEQFF
TRBJ2-1,.,TRBV3-1/TRBV3-2,.,TGTGCCAGCAGCCCTACCCGGGGTGTGCGGTTCTTC,CASSPTRGVRFF
TRBJ1-4,TRBD1,TRBV5-5,.,TGTGCCAGCAGCTTAGGGACAGGAGGAGAAAAACTGTTTTTT,CASSLGTGGEKLFF
TRBJ1-2,TRBD1,TRBV19,.,TGTGCCACGCTACAGGGGGTAGATGGCTACACCTTC,CATLQGVDGYTF
TRBJ2-3,.,TRBV12-3/TRBV12-4,.,TGTGCCAGCAGCCCGAGACTACAAGATACGCAGTATTTT,CASSPRLQDTQYF
TRBJ1-3,.,TRBV6-5,.,TGTGCCAGCATTGCAGGGGATTCTGGAAACACCATATATTTT,CASIAGDSGNTIYF
TRBJ1-4,.,TRBV19,.,TGTGCCACGGGAGGGGCAGGGGAGGGTTTTCGGGATGAAAAACTGTTTTTT,CATGGAGEGFRDEKLFF
TRBJ2-5,TRBD1,TRBV28,once,TGTGCCAGCGGGACAGATCAAGAGACCCAGTACTTC,CASGTDQETQYF